These 22 T cell receptor beta chains share one sample of origin, sequenced in a study of cytomegalovirus exposure and HLA in healthy donors. The primer mix had 60 Vbeta and 13 Jbeta primers. Generated by immunoSEQ multiplex PCR, the TCRdb table keeps only in-frame clones and is missing some. Counted here are about 82,000 clones, more than 65% occurring once; the ten biggest clones make up approximately 9%. The sequenced sample was PBMCs. The receptors were sampled from a man between 60 and 75 years old in good health and CMV-seronegative.

There are a few counts of this clone. The chain links TRBV5-1 to TRBJ2-6; D gene uncertain. Per germline, CDR1 SGHRS and CDR2 YFSETQ. Trimming took 2 bases from V and 0 from J, leaving 6 bases between them. The CDR3 is 15 residues long. The CDR3: CASSLDTSGANVLTF. CDR3 DNA sequence: TGCGCCAGCAGCTTAGACACCTCTGGGGCCAACGTCCTGACTTTC.

The V gene is TRBV27, the J gene TRBJ2-7, with 8 positions matching TRBD2. J gave up 4 bases and V 1 base, and 12 bases lay outside the gene matches. The CDR3 runs to 17 residues. CDR1 MNHEY and CDR2 SMNVEV come from the germline V gene (reference sequence). In nucleotides, the CDR3 is TGTGCCAGCAGTTTATTGCTTCGTCGGGAGGGCCGGTACGAGCAGTACTTC. This encodes CASSLLLRREGRYEQYF.

The chain couples TRBV7-6 to TRBJ1-1; TRBD1 might be the D (5 bases). The V and J ends lost 5 bases and 0 bases respectively, with 13 bases between them. Germline CDR1 and CDR2: SGHVS and FNYEAQ. This CDR3 is built from 15 residues. This chain's CDR3 is CASSPTTDMNTEAFF. The CDR3 coding sequence is TGTGCCAGCAGCCCGACGACAGATATGAACACTGAAGCTTTCTTT.

The gene calls are TRBV7-9 and TRBJ2-5; 8 nucleotides line up with TRBD1. The CDR3 is 16 amino acids. The junction had 8 bases not matched to a gene; V was cut back by 1 base and J by 4 bases. The germline V gene has CDR1 SEHNR and CDR2 FQNEAQ (reference sequence). The CDR3 sequence is CASSLDRDRNRETQYF. DNA of the CDR3: TGTGCCAGCAGCTTAGACCGGGACAGGAACCGAGAGACCCAGTACTTC. Looking up the rest from reference TRBV7-9 and TRBJ2-5 gives the full variable domain: DTGVSQNPRHKITKRGQNVTFRCDPISEHNRLYWYRQTLGQGPEFLTYFQNEAQLEKSRLLSDRFSAERPKGSFSTLEIQRTEQGDSAMYLCASSLDRDRNRETQYFGPGTRLLVL.

This chain connects TRBV30 to TRBJ2-1, with 10 positions matching TRBD1. J gave up 0 bases and V 4 bases, and 3 bases lay outside the gene matches. The CDR3 covers 15 residues. Germline assignment: CDR1 GTSNPN and CDR2 SVGIG (reference sequence). CDR3 DNA sequence: TGTGCCTGGATCCGACAGGGGGCCTCCTACAATGAGCAGTTCTTC. Residues: CAWIRQGASYNEQFF.

Of note for this clone: Sequence at one end of the junction differs from germline and may be a read error. The CDR3 bases are TGTGCCTTTGGAATTGAGCTAGCGAAGACCGGGGAGCTGTTTTTT. Protein: CAFGIELAKTGELFF. The chain recombines TRBV6-1 with TRBJ2-2, with D possibly being TRBD2 (6 bases). The CDR3 consists of 15 residues. Germline V gene lookup returns CDR1 MNHNS and CDR2 SASEGT.

This rearrangement joins TRBV7-2 to TRBJ2-5; 14 bases are a match to TRBD2. CDR1 is SGHTA and CDR2 is FQGNSA in the germline V gene. Germline trimming cut 6 bases from V and 2 bases from J; bases unmatched to any gene: 11. CDR3 length equals 18 residues. The CDR3 here is CASRAGTSGGRGQETQYF. The CDR3 DNA reads as TGTGCCAGCAGAGCCGGGACTAGCGGGGGCCGGGGGCAAGAGACCCAGTACTTC.

The chain is built from TRBV4-3 and TRBJ2-1; 8 nucleotides match TRBD1. The CDR3 covers 16 residues. The ends lost 2 bases at V and 0 bases at J; junction bases unmatched: 3. Germline values: CDR1 LGHNA, CDR2 YSLEER. The CDR3 reads CASSQYTGGSYNEQFF. The CDR3, as DNA: TGCGCCAGCAGCCAATATACAGGGGGCTCCTACAATGAGCAGTTCTTC.

V and J are TRBV6-1 and TRBJ2-1; D ambiguous. With 0 bases removed from V and 2 bases from J, the gap between germline ends came to 8 bases. CDR1 MNHNS and CDR2 SASEGT come from the germline V gene. The CDR3 sequence is 15 residues long. The CDR3 spells CASSEAPSPYNEQFF. The CDR3 nucleotides are TGTGCCAGCAGTGAAGCCCCCTCTCCCTACAATGAGCAGTTCTTC.

The V and J genes are TRBV4-3 and TRBJ2-7; the match to TRBD2 covers 13 bases. Trimming took 3 bases from V and 1 from J; bases not matched to a gene: 3. This CDR3 is 16 amino acids long. CDR1 is LGHNA and CDR2 is YSLEER in the germline V gene. The CDR3 DNA follows: TGCGCCAGCAGCCAGGTGACTAGCGGGGGGTCCTACGAGCAGTACTTC. As protein: CASSQVTSGGSYEQYF.

The chain couples TRBV4-3 to TRBJ2-3; the match to TRBD1 covers 9 bases. V dropped 2 bases and J dropped 2; count of bases not matched to a gene: 5. The germline gives CDR1 LGHNA, CDR2 YSLEER. The CDR3 has 16 amino acids. CDR3 nucleotides: TGCGCCAGCAGCCAAAACCGACAGGGGGTCACAGATACGCAGTATTTT. Translating it yields CASSQNRQGVTDTQYF.

The rearrangement uses TRBV2 and TRBJ2-5; D is possibly TRBD2 (5 bases). V dropped 7 bases and J dropped 7 bases, with 13 bases sitting between them. Germline V gene sequence: CDR1 SNHLY, CDR2 FYNNEI. CDR3 length: 12 residues. The CDR3 here is CASIREPGTQYF. As DNA, the CDR3 is TGTGCCAGCATACGGGAACCAGGGACCCAGTACTTC.

This chain uses TRBV7-2 with TRBJ1-1; TRBD1 aligns across 7 bases. The CDR3 is 12 amino acids. The V gene end was trimmed by 6 bases and the J gene end by 10 bases; junction bases not matched to a gene: 8. Per the germline V gene, CDR1 is SGHTA and CDR2 is FQGNSA. The CDR3 region has the DNA TGTGCCAGCAGGGCCGGGGACAGAGCAGCTTTCTTT. Translating gives CASRAGDRAAFF.

The rearrangement links TRBV19 to TRBJ1-5; 10 bases fit TRBD1. CDR1 is LNHDA and CDR2 is SQIVND in the germline V gene (reference sequence). The CDR3 loop spans 15 amino acids. Unmatched junction bases numbered 6, after V lost 6 bases and J lost 4 bases. Here the CDR3 reads CASRTTGQGNQPQHF. CDR3 sequence (DNA): TGTGCCAGTAGAACAACGGGACAGGGGAATCAGCCCCAGCATTTT.

This clone has only a few counts. The CDR3 nucleotides read TGTGCCAGCAGTTCCCAGGGGGCCCACCGCCCTGATGGCTACACCTTC. This translates into CASSSQGAHRPDGYTF. The chain is built from TRBV6-8 and TRBJ1-2; 8 bases are shared with TRBD1. The CDR3 length is 16 residues. The trim removed 4 bases at V and 6 bases at J, leaving 13 bases unmatched. Per the germline V gene, CDR1 is MNHGY and CDR2 is SAAAGT.

The chain has TRBV29-1 and TRBJ1-4; tentatively, D is TRBD1 (6 bases). Per the germline V gene, CDR1 is SQVTM and CDR2 is ANQGSEA. V was shortened by 4 bases and J by 0 bases, with 24 bases between the two germline ends. This CDR3 is 19 amino acids long. The CDR3 nucleotides read TGCAGCGTTGGGGAGAGGCCAGGGGAAGGGGTGGCAACTAATGAAAAACTGTTTTTT. Protein sequence: CSVGERPGEGVATNEKLFF. Together with reference TRBV29-1 and TRBJ1-4, the CDR3 gives the full variable domain: SAVISQKPSRDICQRGTSLTIQCQVDSQVTMMFWYRQQPGQSLTLIATANQGSEATYESGFVIDKFPISRPNLTFSTLTVSNMSPEDSSIYLCSVGERPGEGVATNEKLFFGSGTQLSVL.

The chain recombines TRBV7-2 with TRBJ1-1, with a possible D match to TRBD1 (5 bases). V lost 1 base, J lost 1 base, and 7 bases lay in between. CDR1 SGHTA and CDR2 FQGNSA come from the germline V gene. The CDR3 extends over 14 amino acids. In DNA form, the CDR3 reads TGTGCCAGCAGCTTAGGGGGGGGGAACACTGAAGCTTTCTTT. It encodes CASSLGGGNTEAFF.

V and J are TRBV30 and TRBJ1-2; possible D gene TRBD1, 6 bases. Germline V lookup: CDR1 GTSNPN, CDR2 SVGIG (reference sequence). V lost 4 bases to trimming and J lost 4 bases, with 16 bases between them. The CDR3 runs to 14 residues. The CDR3 bases are TGTGCCTGGACCTTGACAGGTCGAACCTATGGCTACACCTTC. Its translation: CAWTLTGRTYGYTF.

The gene calls are TRBV5-4 and TRBJ2-7, with TRBD1 matching over 7 bases. Germline CDR1 reads SGHNT; CDR2 reads YYREEE (reference sequence). The CDR3 has 14 residues. The J segment lost 3 bases and the V segment lost 3 bases, leaving 6 bases of the junction unmatched. CDR3 sequence reads: CASSSATGNYEQYF. As DNA, the CDR3 is TGTGCCAGCAGCTCGGCGACAGGGAACTACGAGCAGTACTTC.

As regards this clone: Other DNA sequences from this sample encode an identical CDR3 as well. J is TRBJ2-7 and V is TRBV7-8; D is uncertain. The V and J ends lost 2 bases and 4 bases respectively, with 6 bases between them. The V gene's germline CDR1 is SGHVS and CDR2 FQNEAQ. There are 12 residues in the CDR3. CDR3 loop: CASSLSRYEQYF. The CDR3 DNA reads TGTGCCAGCAGCTTAAGCCGGTACGAGCAGTACTTC.

The CDR3 loop is CASSFRGYQETQYF. The CDR3 nucleotides are TGTGCCAGCAGTTTTCGGGGGTACCAAGAGACCCAGTACTTC. This chain connects TRBV7-9 to TRBJ2-5; maybe TRBD2 (6 bases). The V end was cut by 6 bases, the J end by 0 bases, with 11 bases between. Germline CDR1 reads SEHNR; CDR2 reads FQNEAQ (reference sequence). This CDR3 has 14 amino acids.

This chain links TRBV29-1 with TRBJ2-2; a possible D gene is TRBD1 (6 bases). The CDR3 covers 15 residues. V was cut by 6 bases and J by 0 bases, with 14 bases left in between. Looked up from germline, CDR1 is SQVTM and CDR2 is ANQGSEA. In DNA, the CDR3 is TGCAGCGTAGCTACAGGGTCAGCGAACACCGGGGAGCTGTTTTTT. As protein: CSVATGSANTGELFF.